The rows below give T cell receptor beta chains drawn from one sample of a study of blood T cell repertoires in COVID-19. Sequencing was performed with immunoSEQ multiplex PCR; in TCRdb, only in-frame clones are kept and a portion is missing. The repertoire has roughly 350,000 clones, roughly 90% of them found once; the top ten carry around a sixth. The sequencing sample was made of PBMCs or T cells enriched from blood (not recorded which). These receptors were taken from a woman aged 25 to 45 who had recovered from COVID-19. Each CDR3 is given with its conserved first and last residue. The order of the fields is J gene, D gene, V gene, clone size, CDR3 protein, CDR3 DNA. The D gene is left open where the match is weak. Size is stated for part of the rows, as once, few or many counts, or as a class when the clone is expanded.

J gene: TRBJ1-2
D gene: -
V gene: TRBV15
clone size: -
CDR3 protein: CATNELTANYGYTF
CDR3 DNA: TGTGCCACCAACGAACTGACAGCGAACTATGGCTACACCTTC

J gene: TRBJ2-1
D gene: -
V gene: TRBV9
clone size: -
CDR3 protein: CASSPSGSYNEQFF
CDR3 DNA: TGTGCCAGCAGCCCCAGCGGGTCCTACAATGAGCAGTTCTTC

J gene: TRBJ2-3
D gene: TRBD2
V gene: TRBV15
clone size: -
CDR3 protein: CATSSYGGSTDTQYF
CDR3 DNA: TGTGCCACCAGCAGCTACGGGGGGAGCACAGATACGCAGTATTTT

J gene: TRBJ1-1
D gene: TRBD1
V gene: TRBV14
clone size: -
CDR3 protein: CASSQTGQGRQAFF
CDR3 DNA: TGTGCCAGCAGCCAAACCGGACAGGGCCGGCAAGCTTTCTTT

J gene: TRBJ2-1
D gene: TRBD2
V gene: TRBV5-6
clone size: few
CDR3 protein: CASSLSLAGVLDGNEQFF
CDR3 DNA: TGTGCCAGCAGCTTGAGTCTAGCGGGAGTGCTGGATGGCAATGAGCAGTTCTTC

J gene: TRBJ1-1
D gene: -
V gene: TRBV28
clone size: -
CDR3 protein: CASSLWGSRNTEAFF
CDR3 DNA: TGTGCCAGCAGTTTATGGGGCAGCCGGAACACTGAAGCTTTCTTT

J gene: TRBJ1-2
D gene: TRBD1
V gene: TRBV28
clone size: -
CDR3 protein: CASSLGQGAWGYTF
CDR3 DNA: TGTGCCAGCAGTTTAGGACAGGGGGCTTGGGGCTACACCTTC

J gene: TRBJ2-2
D gene: -
V gene: TRBV28
clone size: once
CDR3 protein: CASSYYRVGTGELFF
CDR3 DNA: TGTGCCAGCAGTTATTACAGGGTCGGCACCGGGGAGCTGTTTTTT

J gene: TRBJ1-1
D gene: -
V gene: TRBV24-1
clone size: once
CDR3 protein: CATSEVRPGLLNTEAFF
CDR3 DNA: TGTGCCACCAGTGAGGTTCGACCCGGACTGTTGAACACTGAAGCTTTCTTT

J gene: TRBJ2-2
D gene: TRBD1
V gene: TRBV5-4
clone size: -
CDR3 protein: CASSPWTGDTGELFF
CDR3 DNA: TGTGCCAGCAGCCCGTGGACAGGGGACACCGGGGAGCTGTTTTTT

J gene: TRBJ2-3
D gene: -
V gene: TRBV18
clone size: -
CDR3 protein: CASSPLPGRDTQYF
CDR3 DNA: TGTGCCAGCTCACCGCTCCCTGGCAGGGATACGCAGTATTTT

J gene: TRBJ1-5
D gene: TRBD1
V gene: TRBV10-1
clone size: -
CDR3 protein: CASSELRTGSNQPQHF
CDR3 DNA: TGCGCCAGCAGTGAGTTGAGGACAGGGAGCAATCAGCCCCAGCATTTT

J gene: TRBJ2-1
D gene: TRBD1
V gene: TRBV24-1
clone size: -
CDR3 protein: CATSDSSGQGAVNEQFF
CDR3 DNA: TGTGCCACCAGTGATTCTTCGGGACAGGGGGCTGTCAATGAGCAGTTCTTC

J gene: TRBJ1-2
D gene: TRBD1
V gene: TRBV4-3
clone size: -
CDR3 protein: CASSQDPSGQPHGYTF
CDR3 DNA: TGCGCCAGCAGCCAAGATCCATCGGGACAGCCCCATGGCTACACCTTC

J gene: TRBJ1-6
D gene: -
V gene: TRBV7-3
clone size: -
CDR3 protein: CASSREQNSPLHF
CDR3 DNA: TGTGCCAGCAGCAGAGAACAGAATTCACCCCTCCACTTT

J gene: TRBJ1-2
D gene: TRBD1
V gene: TRBV4-2
clone size: once
CDR3 protein: CASSEPGQTNYGYTF
CDR3 DNA: TGTGCCAGCAGCGAACCGGGACAGACCAACTATGGCTACACCTTC

J gene: TRBJ2-3
D gene: -
V gene: TRBV4-1
clone size: -
CDR3 protein: CASSQDVSYTDTQYF
CDR3 DNA: TGCGCCAGCAGCCAAGATGTGTCGTACACAGATACGCAGTATTTT

J gene: TRBJ2-1
D gene: -
V gene: TRBV5-8
clone size: -
CDR3 protein: CASSLEGARSNEQFF
CDR3 DNA: TGTGCCAGCAGCTTGGAAGGGGCGCGTAGCAATGAGCAGTTCTTC

J gene: TRBJ1-5
D gene: -
V gene: TRBV5-1
clone size: -
CDR3 protein: CASSFSGSQPQHF
CDR3 DNA: TGCGCCAGCAGCTTCTCAGGCAGTCAGCCCCAGCATTTT

J gene: TRBJ2-1
D gene: TRBD2
V gene: TRBV7-2
clone size: -
CDR3 protein: CASSFGTSQFF
CDR3 DNA: TGTGCCAGCAGCTTTGGGACTAGCCAGTTCTTC

J gene: TRBJ2-7
D gene: -
V gene: TRBV4-3
clone size: -
CDR3 protein: CASSQGPTGSYEQYF
CDR3 DNA: TGCGCCAGCAGCCAAGGTCCGACGGGCTCCTACGAGCAGTACTTC

J gene: TRBJ2-7
D gene: -
V gene: TRBV12-3/TRBV12-4
clone size: -
CDR3 protein: CASSLKLYEQYF
CDR3 DNA: TGTGCCAGCAGTTTGAAACTCTACGAGCAGTACTTC

J gene: TRBJ2-7
D gene: TRBD1
V gene: TRBV28
clone size: -
CDR3 protein: CASSGTGSYEQYF
CDR3 DNA: TGTGCCAGCTCCGGGACAGGGTCCTACGAGCAGTACTTC

J gene: TRBJ2-7
D gene: -
V gene: TRBV6-5
clone size: -
CDR3 protein: CASYGASYEQYF
CDR3 DNA: TGTGCCAGCTATGGAGCCTCCTACGAGCAGTACTTC

J gene: TRBJ1-2
D gene: TRBD1
V gene: TRBV7-2
clone size: -
CDR3 protein: CASSPDRVGGYTF
CDR3 DNA: TGTGCCAGCAGCCCGGACAGGGTAGGGGGCTACACCTTC

J gene: TRBJ2-2
D gene: TRBD2
V gene: TRBV5-1
clone size: -
CDR3 protein: CASSTTSGASNTGELFF
CDR3 DNA: TGCGCCAGCAGCACGACTAGCGGGGCCTCGAACACCGGGGAGCTGTTTTTT

J gene: TRBJ2-5
D gene: TRBD2
V gene: TRBV5-4
clone size: -
CDR3 protein: CAIGTSSETQYF
CDR3 DNA: TGTGCCATTGGGACTAGCTCAGAGACCCAGTACTTC

J gene: TRBJ1-5
D gene: -
V gene: TRBV6-1
clone size: few
CDR3 protein: CASSDILGRVNNQPQHF
CDR3 DNA: TGTGCCAGCAGTGACATCCTAGGGAGGGTGAACAATCAGCCCCAGCATTTT

J gene: TRBJ2-1
D gene: TRBD1
V gene: TRBV24-1
clone size: -
CDR3 protein: CATRGGAVYEQFF
CDR3 DNA: TGTGCCACCAGAGGGGGCGCGGTATATGAGCAGTTCTTC

J gene: TRBJ2-1
D gene: TRBD1
V gene: TRBV28
clone size: -
CDR3 protein: CASIPGQVHNEQFF
CDR3 DNA: TGTGCCAGCATTCCGGGACAGGTCCACAATGAGCAGTTCTTC

J gene: TRBJ1-2
D gene: TRBD1
V gene: TRBV11-2
clone size: -
CDR3 protein: CASSLAGQAPYGYTF
CDR3 DNA: TGTGCCAGCAGCTTAGCGGGACAGGCACCCTATGGCTACACCTTC

J gene: TRBJ2-3
D gene: TRBD2
V gene: TRBV28
clone size: -
CDR3 protein: CASSFPSTSGRAQGDTQYF
CDR3 DNA: TGTGCCAGCAGTTTCCCATCGACTAGCGGGAGGGCCCAGGGAGATACGCAGTATTTT

J gene: TRBJ2-5
D gene: TRBD2
V gene: TRBV7-3
clone size: -
CDR3 protein: CASSRGVQETQYF
CDR3 DNA: TGTGCCAGCAGCCGGGGGGTTCAAGAGACCCAGTACTTC

J gene: TRBJ2-1
D gene: TRBD2
V gene: TRBV28
clone size: -
CDR3 protein: CASVLAGKQNEQFF
CDR3 DNA: TGTGCCAGCGTTTTAGCGGGCAAACAGAATGAGCAGTTCTTC

J gene: TRBJ1-2
D gene: -
V gene: TRBV29-1
clone size: once
CDR3 protein: CSVGRSTNYGYTF
CDR3 DNA: TGCAGCGTTGGGAGATCAACTAACTATGGCTACACCTTC

J gene: TRBJ2-1
D gene: TRBD2
V gene: TRBV28
clone size: -
CDR3 protein: CASSPYLAGGNEQFF
CDR3 DNA: TGTGCCAGCAGTCCCTACCTAGCGGGAGGCAATGAGCAGTTCTTC

J gene: TRBJ1-1
D gene: -
V gene: TRBV10-3
clone size: -
CDR3 protein: CAISAFGPENTEAFF
CDR3 DNA: TGTGCCATCAGTGCTTTTGGGCCGGAGAACACTGAAGCTTTCTTT

J gene: TRBJ1-2
D gene: -
V gene: TRBV7-8
clone size: -
CDR3 protein: CASSFGGGGYTF
CDR3 DNA: TGTGCCAGCAGCTTCGGCGGGGGGGGCTACACCTTC

J gene: TRBJ2-1
D gene: TRBD1
V gene: TRBV28
clone size: -
CDR3 protein: CASRQQGSAFF
CDR3 DNA: TGTGCCAGCAGACAACAGGGGAGCGCGTTCTTC

J gene: TRBJ1-2
D gene: -
V gene: TRBV29-1
clone size: -
CDR3 protein: CSVLGVYGYTF
CDR3 DNA: TGCAGCGTTTTAGGGGTTTATGGCTACACCTTC

J gene: TRBJ2-1
D gene: -
V gene: TRBV11-2
clone size: -
CDR3 protein: CASSRNQGGEQFF
CDR3 DNA: TGTGCCAGCAGCCGGAACCAGGGTGGTGAGCAGTTCTTC

J gene: TRBJ2-7
D gene: TRBD2
V gene: TRBV5-1
clone size: -
CDR3 protein: CASSRGTSGNSYEQYF
CDR3 DNA: TGCGCCAGCAGCCGAGGGACTAGCGGGAACTCCTACGAGCAGTACTTC

J gene: TRBJ2-1
D gene: -
V gene: TRBV7-2
clone size: -
CDR3 protein: CASSLVGALGEQFF
CDR3 DNA: TGTGCCAGCAGCTTAGTGGGGGCCTTAGGGGAGCAGTTCTTC

J gene: TRBJ2-2
D gene: -
V gene: TRBV7-2
clone size: few
CDR3 protein: CASSTDYSGGELFF
CDR3 DNA: TGTGCCAGCAGCACGGACTATTCAGGCGGGGAGCTGTTTTTT

J gene: TRBJ2-5
D gene: TRBD2
V gene: TRBV5-5
clone size: -
CDR3 protein: CASSPGLAGVETQYF
CDR3 DNA: TGTGCCAGCAGCCCGGGACTAGCGGGAGTGGAGACCCAGTACTTC

J gene: TRBJ1-5
D gene: -
V gene: TRBV19
clone size: once
CDR3 protein: CASSLGGVSNQPQHF
CDR3 DNA: TGTGCCAGTAGCTTAGGGGGTGTTAGCAATCAGCCCCAGCATTTT

J gene: TRBJ1-6
D gene: TRBD1
V gene: TRBV5-1
clone size: -
CDR3 protein: CASSPTGVDSPLHF
CDR3 DNA: TGCGCCAGCAGCCCGACAGGGGTTGATTCACCCCTCCACTTT

J gene: TRBJ1-4
D gene: -
V gene: TRBV5-1
clone size: -
CDR3 protein: CASSRTSGRGNEKLFF
CDR3 DNA: TGCGCCAGCAGCCGAACGTCAGGGCGGGGTAATGAAAAACTGTTTTTT

J gene: TRBJ1-2
D gene: -
V gene: TRBV19
clone size: -
CDR3 protein: CASSSDSRWSYGYTF
CDR3 DNA: TGTGCCAGTAGTTCAGACAGCCGGTGGAGCTATGGCTACACCTTC

J gene: TRBJ2-3
D gene: TRBD2
V gene: TRBV28
clone size: -
CDR3 protein: CASSPTSGRARVGTDTQYF
CDR3 DNA: TGTGCCAGCAGCCCAACTAGCGGGAGGGCCAGAGTGGGCACAGATACGCAGTATTTT

J gene: TRBJ2-1
D gene: -
V gene: TRBV7-3
clone size: -
CDR3 protein: CASSLGASSYNEQFF
CDR3 DNA: TGTGCCAGCAGCTTAGGGGCAAGCTCCTACAATGAGCAGTTCTTC